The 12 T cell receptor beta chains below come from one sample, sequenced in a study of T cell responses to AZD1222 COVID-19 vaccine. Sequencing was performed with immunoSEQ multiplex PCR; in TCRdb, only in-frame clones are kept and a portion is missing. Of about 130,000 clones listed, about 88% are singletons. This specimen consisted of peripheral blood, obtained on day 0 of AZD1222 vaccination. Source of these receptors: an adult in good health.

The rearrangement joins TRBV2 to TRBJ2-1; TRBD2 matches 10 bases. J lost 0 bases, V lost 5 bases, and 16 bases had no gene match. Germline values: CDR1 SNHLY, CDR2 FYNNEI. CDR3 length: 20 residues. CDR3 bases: TGTGCCAGCAGTAGATTAGCGGGAGGCCCCAACTTAAGCTCCTACAATGAGCAGTTCTTC. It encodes CASSRLAGGPNLSSYNEQFF.

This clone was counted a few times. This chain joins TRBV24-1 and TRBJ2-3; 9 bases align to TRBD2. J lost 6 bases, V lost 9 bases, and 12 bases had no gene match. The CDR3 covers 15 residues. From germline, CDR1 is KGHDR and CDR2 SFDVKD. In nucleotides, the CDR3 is TGTGCCACCGGCCGGGGGGCGGGAGGGCTCGATACGCAGTATTTT. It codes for CATGRGAGGLDTQYF.

The CDR3 region has the DNA TGTGCCAGTAGTATAGGGGACAGAGTGCCAGATACGCAGTATTTT. This sequence encodes CASSIGDRVPDTQYF. This chain links TRBV19 with TRBJ2-3; 7 bases agree with TRBD1. The germline V gene has CDR1 LNHDA and CDR2 SQIVND (reference sequence). V was clipped by 1 base and J by 4 bases; unmatched bases: 5. This CDR3 comprises 15 residues. The full variable domain, its missing parts supplied by reference TRBV19 and TRBJ2-3, is DGGITQSPKYLFRKEGQNVTLSCEQNLNHDAMYWYRQDPGQGLRLIYYSQIVNDFQKGDIAEGYSVSREKKESFPLTVTSAQKNPTAFYLCASSIGDRVPDTQYFGPGTRLTVL.

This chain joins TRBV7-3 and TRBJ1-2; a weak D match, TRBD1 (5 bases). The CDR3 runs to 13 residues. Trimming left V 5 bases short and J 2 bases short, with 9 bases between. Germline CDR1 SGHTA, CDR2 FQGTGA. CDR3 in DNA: TGTGCCAGCAGCCCGCAGGGAAACTATGGCTACACCTTC. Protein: CASSPQGNYGYTF.

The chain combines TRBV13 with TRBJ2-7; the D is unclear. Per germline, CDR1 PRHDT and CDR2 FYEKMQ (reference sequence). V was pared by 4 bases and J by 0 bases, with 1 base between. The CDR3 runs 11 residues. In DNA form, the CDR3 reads TGTGCCAGCAGCTCCTCCTACGAGCAGTACTTC. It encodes CASSSSYEQYF. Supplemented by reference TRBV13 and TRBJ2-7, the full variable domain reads AAGVIQSPRHLIKEKRETATLKCYPIPRHDTVYWYQQGPGQDPQFLISFYEKMQSDKGSIPDRFSAQQFSDYHSELNMSSLELGDSALYFCASSSSYEQYFGPGTRLTVT.

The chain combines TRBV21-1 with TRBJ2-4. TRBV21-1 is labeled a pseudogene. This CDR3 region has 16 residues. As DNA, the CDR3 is TGTGCCAGCAGCACACACGGTCCGACGGCCAAAAACATTCAGTACTTC. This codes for CASSTHGPTAKNIQYF.

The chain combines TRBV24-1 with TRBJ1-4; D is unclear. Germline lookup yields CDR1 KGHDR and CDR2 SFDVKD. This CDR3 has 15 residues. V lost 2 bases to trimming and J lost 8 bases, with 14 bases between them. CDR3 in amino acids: CATSDSTRGREKLFF. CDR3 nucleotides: TGTGCCACCAGTGATTCAACCAGAGGACGCGAAAAACTGTTTTTT.

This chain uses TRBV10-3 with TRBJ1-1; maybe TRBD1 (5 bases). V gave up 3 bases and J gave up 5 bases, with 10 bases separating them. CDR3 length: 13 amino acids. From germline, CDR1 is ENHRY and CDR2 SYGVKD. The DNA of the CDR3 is TGTGCCATCAGTGATAAAGGGGTGACTGAAGCTTTCTTT. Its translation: CAISDKGVTEAFF.

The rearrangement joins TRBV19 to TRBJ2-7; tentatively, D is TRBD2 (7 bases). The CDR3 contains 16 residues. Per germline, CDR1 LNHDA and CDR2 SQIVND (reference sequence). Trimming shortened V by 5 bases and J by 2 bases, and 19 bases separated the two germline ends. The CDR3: CASSSPGGAHAYEQYF. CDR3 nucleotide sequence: TGTGCCAGTAGTTCTCCGGGGGGCGCCCATGCCTACGAGCAGTACTTC.

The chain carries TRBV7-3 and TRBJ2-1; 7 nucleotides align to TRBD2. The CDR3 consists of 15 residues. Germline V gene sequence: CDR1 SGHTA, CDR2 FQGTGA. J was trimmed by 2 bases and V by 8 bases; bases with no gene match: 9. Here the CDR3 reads CASGRAGAPYNEQFF. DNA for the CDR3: TGTGCCAGCGGGAGGGCGGGAGCTCCCTACAATGAGCAGTTCTTC. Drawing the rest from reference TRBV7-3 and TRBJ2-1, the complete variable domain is GAGVSQTPSNKVTEKGKYVELRCDPISGHTALYWYRQSLGQGPEFLIYFQGTGAADDSGLPNDRFFAVRPEGSVSTLKIQRTERGDSAVYLCASGRAGAPYNEQFFGPGTRLTVL.

The CDR3 is CATSSLDRGENDQPQHF. The CDR3, as DNA: TGTGCCACCAGCAGTCTAGACAGGGGGGAGAACGATCAGCCCCAGCATTTT. The chain has TRBV15 and TRBJ1-5; 9 bases align to TRBD1. Trimming cost V 3 bases and J 5 bases; bases outside gene matches: 11. CDR1 is LNHNV, CDR2 YYDKDF, per germline (reference sequence). CDR3 length equals 17 residues.

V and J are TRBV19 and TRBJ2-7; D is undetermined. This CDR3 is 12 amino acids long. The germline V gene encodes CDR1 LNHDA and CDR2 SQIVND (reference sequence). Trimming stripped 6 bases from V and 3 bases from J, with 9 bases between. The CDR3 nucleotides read TGTGCCAGTAGCGGAGCCTACTACGAGCAGTACTTC. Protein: CASSGAYYEQYF. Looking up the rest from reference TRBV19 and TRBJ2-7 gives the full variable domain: DGGITQSPKYLFRKEGQNVTLSCEQNLNHDAMYWYRQDPGQGLRLIYYSQIVNDFQKGDIAEGYSVSREKKESFPLTVTSAQKNPTAFYLCASSGAYYEQYFGPGTRLTVT.